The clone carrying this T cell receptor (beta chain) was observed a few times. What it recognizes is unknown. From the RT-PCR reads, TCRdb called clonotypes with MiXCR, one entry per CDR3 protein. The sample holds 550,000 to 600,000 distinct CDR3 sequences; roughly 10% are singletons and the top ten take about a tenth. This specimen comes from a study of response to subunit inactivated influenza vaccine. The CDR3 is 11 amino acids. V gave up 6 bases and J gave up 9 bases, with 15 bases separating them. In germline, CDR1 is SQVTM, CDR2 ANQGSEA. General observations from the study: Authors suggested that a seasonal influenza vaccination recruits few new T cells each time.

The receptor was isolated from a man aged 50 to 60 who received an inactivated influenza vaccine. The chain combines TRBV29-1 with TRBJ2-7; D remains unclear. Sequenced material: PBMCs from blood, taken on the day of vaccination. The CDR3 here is CSVDTQYVQYF. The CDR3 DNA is TGCAGCGTCGATACGCAATATGTGCAGTACTTC.